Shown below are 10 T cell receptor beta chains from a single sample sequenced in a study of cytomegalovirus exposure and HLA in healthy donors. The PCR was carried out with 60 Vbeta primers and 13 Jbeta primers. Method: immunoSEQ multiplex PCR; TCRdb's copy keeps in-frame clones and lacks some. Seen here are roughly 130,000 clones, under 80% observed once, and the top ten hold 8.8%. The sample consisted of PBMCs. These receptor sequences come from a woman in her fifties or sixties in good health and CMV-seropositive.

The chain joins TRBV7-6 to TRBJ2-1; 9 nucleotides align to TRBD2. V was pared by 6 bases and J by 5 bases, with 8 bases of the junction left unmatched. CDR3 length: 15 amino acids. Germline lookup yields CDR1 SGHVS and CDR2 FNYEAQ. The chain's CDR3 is CASRARGGLNNEQFF. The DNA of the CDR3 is TGTGCCAGCAGAGCGCGGGGGGGCCTAAACAATGAGCAGTTCTTC.

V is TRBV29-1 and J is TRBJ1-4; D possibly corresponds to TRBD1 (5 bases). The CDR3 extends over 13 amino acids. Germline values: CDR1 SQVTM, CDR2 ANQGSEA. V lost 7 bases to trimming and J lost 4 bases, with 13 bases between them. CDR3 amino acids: CSALTAVNEKLFF. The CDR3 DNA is TGCAGCGCTCTGACAGCTGTTAATGAAAAACTGTTTTTT.

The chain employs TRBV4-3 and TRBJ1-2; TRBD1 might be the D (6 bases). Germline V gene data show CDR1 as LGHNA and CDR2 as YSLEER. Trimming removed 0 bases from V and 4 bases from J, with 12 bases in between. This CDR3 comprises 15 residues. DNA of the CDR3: TGCGCCAGCAGCCAAGATCAGGGGCCAAGCTATGGCTACACCTTC. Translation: CASSQDQGPSYGYTF.

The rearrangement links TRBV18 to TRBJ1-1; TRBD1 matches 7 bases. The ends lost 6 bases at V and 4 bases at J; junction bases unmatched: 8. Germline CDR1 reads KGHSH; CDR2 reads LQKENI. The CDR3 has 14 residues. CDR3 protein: CASSLSSGGTEAFF. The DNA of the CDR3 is TGTGCCAGCTCTCTCTCCTCAGGGGGCACTGAAGCTTTCTTT.

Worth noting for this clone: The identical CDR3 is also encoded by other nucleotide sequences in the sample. The CDR3 sequence: CASSVGQSNEKLFF. CDR3 DNA sequence: TGTGCCAGCAGCGTAGGGCAGTCTAATGAAAAACTGTTTTTT. The chain uses TRBV9 and TRBJ1-4; D is unclear. The CDR3 loop spans 14 amino acids. The V gene's germline CDR1 is SGDLS and CDR2 YYNGEE. The V end was cut by 0 bases, the J end by 3 bases, with 6 bases between.

In nucleotides, the CDR3 is TGTGCCAGCAGCTCATACTCCGGGACACCATACGAGCAGTACTTC. Translated: CASSSYSGTPYEQYF. This chain links TRBV7-2 with TRBJ2-7, with D perhaps TRBD1 (6 bases). Trimming left V 4 bases short and J 4 bases short, with 17 bases between. The CDR3 contains 15 residues. Germline CDR1 and CDR2: SGHTA and FQGNSA.

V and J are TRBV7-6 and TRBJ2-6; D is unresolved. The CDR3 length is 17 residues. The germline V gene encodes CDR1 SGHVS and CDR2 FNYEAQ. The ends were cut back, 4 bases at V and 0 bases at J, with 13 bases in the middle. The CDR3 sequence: CASSSPPRLSGANVLTF. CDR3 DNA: TGTGCCAGCAGCTCCCCCCCGCGGCTCTCTGGGGCCAACGTCCTGACTTTC.

CDR3 in DNA: TGCGCCAGCAGCTTGGCTCTAGCGGGGGTCAATGAGCAGTTCTTC. This codes for CASSLALAGVNEQFF. This chain links TRBV5-1 with TRBJ2-1, with TRBD2 matching 10 bases. This CDR3 is 15 amino acids long. V lost 0 bases, J lost 6 bases, and 3 bases stayed unmatched. The germline V gene has CDR1 SGHRS and CDR2 YFSETQ.

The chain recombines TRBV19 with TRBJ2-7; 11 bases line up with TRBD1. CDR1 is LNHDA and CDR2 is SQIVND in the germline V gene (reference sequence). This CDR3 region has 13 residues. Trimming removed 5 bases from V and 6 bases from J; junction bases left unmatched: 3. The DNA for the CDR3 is TGTGCCAGTAGTGGGGGACAGGGGGGCGAGCAGTACTTC. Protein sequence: CASSGGQGGEQYF.

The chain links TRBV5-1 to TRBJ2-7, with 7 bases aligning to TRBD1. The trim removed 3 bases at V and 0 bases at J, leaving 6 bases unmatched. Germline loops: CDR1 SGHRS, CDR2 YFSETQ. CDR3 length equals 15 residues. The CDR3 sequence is CASSSGTASSYEQYF. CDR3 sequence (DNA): TGCGCCAGCAGCTCCGGGACAGCTAGCTCCTACGAGCAGTACTTC.